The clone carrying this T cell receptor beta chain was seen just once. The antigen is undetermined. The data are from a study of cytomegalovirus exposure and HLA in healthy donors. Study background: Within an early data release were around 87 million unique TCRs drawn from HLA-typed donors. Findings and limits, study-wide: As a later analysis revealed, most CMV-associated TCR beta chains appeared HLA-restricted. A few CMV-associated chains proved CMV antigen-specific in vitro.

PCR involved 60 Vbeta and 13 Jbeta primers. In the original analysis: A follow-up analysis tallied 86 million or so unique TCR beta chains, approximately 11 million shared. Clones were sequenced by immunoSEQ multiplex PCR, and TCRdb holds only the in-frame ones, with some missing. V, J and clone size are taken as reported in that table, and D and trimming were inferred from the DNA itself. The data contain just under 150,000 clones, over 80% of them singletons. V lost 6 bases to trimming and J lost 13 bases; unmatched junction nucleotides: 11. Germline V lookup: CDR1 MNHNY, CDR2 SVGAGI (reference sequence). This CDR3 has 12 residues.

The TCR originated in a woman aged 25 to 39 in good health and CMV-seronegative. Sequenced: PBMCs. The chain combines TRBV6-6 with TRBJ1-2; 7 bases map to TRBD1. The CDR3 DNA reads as TGTGCCAGCAGCAGACAGGGAAATTATTTCACCTTC. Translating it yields CASSRQGNYFTF.